One and the same sample provided the 19 T cell receptor beta chains below, sequenced in a study of cytomegalovirus exposure and HLA in healthy donors. Use of 60 Vbeta and 13 Jbeta primers characterized the PCR. The repertoire was sequenced with immunoSEQ multiplex PCR; TCRdb's copy has only in-frame clones and lacks some. Its clone listing holds tens of thousands of clones. Sequenced: PBMCs. These receptors originate from a man aged 40-49 years in good health and CMV-seronegative.

V gene TRBV4-2 combines with J gene TRBJ2-7; TRBD2 aligns across 13 bases. Germline assignment: CDR1 LGHNA and CDR2 YNFKEQ. The CDR3 contains 17 residues. V shed 5 bases and J 0 bases; nucleotides not matched to a gene: 7. Written as DNA, the CDR3 is TGTGCCAGCAGCGCAAGACTAGCGGGGGGCAACTCCTACGAGCAGTACTTC. It translates to CASSARLAGGNSYEQYF.

This chain connects TRBV10-3 to TRBJ2-1; the match to TRBD2 covers 7 bases. CDR1 and CDR2 from the germline V gene are ENHRY and SYGVKD. This CDR3 contains 13 residues. V lost 9 bases and J lost 5; bases outside the gene matches: 7. The CDR3 loop is CAILADLNNEQFF. The CDR3 coding sequence is TGTGCCATTCTAGCGGATCTTAACAATGAGCAGTTCTTC.

The rearrangement joins TRBV27 to TRBJ1-1; D is ambiguous. With 3 bases removed from V and 0 bases from J, the gap between germline ends came to 8 bases. The CDR3 consists of 14 residues. Germline assignment: CDR1 MNHEY and CDR2 SMNVEV (reference sequence). CDR3 amino acids: CASSLGSMNTEAFF. Here the CDR3 DNA reads TGTGCCAGCAGTTTGGGCAGCATGAACACTGAAGCTTTCTTT.

The rearrangement links TRBV14 to TRBJ2-7; TRBD2 aligns across 7 bases. Unmatched junction bases numbered 22, after V lost 5 bases and J lost 6 bases. This CDR3 has 18 amino acids. Germline CDR1 reads SGHDN; CDR2 reads FVKESK. CDR3 protein: CASSDGKGFLGGPFEQYF. CDR3 nucleotides: TGTGCCAGCAGCGACGGGAAGGGCTTTTTGGGAGGGCCCTTCGAGCAGTACTTC.

The rearrangement links TRBV4-2 to TRBJ2-5, with 9 bases that match TRBD2. The CDR3 contains 15 residues. CDR1 LGHNA and CDR2 YNFKEQ come from the germline V gene. Trimming removed 1 base from V and 2 bases from J; junction bases left unmatched: 2. In DNA form, the CDR3 reads TGTGCCAGCAGCCAAGCGGGACTAGCACAAGAGACCCAGTACTTC. This encodes CASSQAGLAQETQYF.

The J gene is TRBJ2-3, the V gene TRBV5-1, with TRBD2 matching over 12 bases. J lost 6 bases, V lost 0 bases, and 2 bases had no gene match. The CDR3 extends over 15 amino acids. The germline gives CDR1 SGHRS, CDR2 YFSETQ. The CDR3: CASSLGLAGVDTQYF. The CDR3 region has the DNA TGCGCCAGCAGCTTGGGACTAGCGGGGGTGGATACGCAGTATTTT.

The rearrangement uses TRBV5-6 and TRBJ1-1, with 7 bases matching TRBD1. V was clipped by 0 bases and J by 1 base; unmatched bases: 3. There are 15 residues in the CDR3. CDR1 SGHDT and CDR2 YYEEEE come from the germline V gene. The CDR3 reads CASSLAGTANTEAFF. The DNA for the CDR3 is TGTGCCAGCAGCTTGGCGGGGACAGCGAACACTGAAGCTTTCTTT.

The chain recombines TRBV11-3 with TRBJ2-3; 14 bases map to TRBD2. Germline CDR1 and CDR2: SGHNT and YENEEA. This CDR3 spans 15 amino acids. The junction had 2 bases not matched to a gene; V was cut back by 3 bases and J by 6 bases. CDR3 DNA: TGTGCCAGCAGCTTCGGACTAGCGGGAGGTGATACGCAGTATTTT. This encodes CASSFGLAGGDTQYF. Supplemented by reference TRBV11-3 and TRBJ2-3, the full variable domain reads EAGVVQSPRYKIIEKKQPVAFWCNPISGHNTLYWYLQNLGQGPELLIRYENEEAVDDSQLPKDRFSAERLKGVDSTLKIQPAELGDSAVYLCASSFGLAGGDTQYFGPGTRLTVL.

The chain carries TRBV4-2 and TRBJ1-2; weak D call: TRBD1 (5 bases). Per the germline V gene, CDR1 is LGHNA and CDR2 is YNFKEQ. V shed 3 bases and J shed 0 bases, with 11 bases lying between them. This CDR3 is built from 15 residues. For the CDR3, the DNA is TGTGCCAGCAGCCATCCCCGACAGACTAACTATGGCTACACCTTC. Its translation is CASSHPRQTNYGYTF.

CDR3 coding DNA: TGTGCCAGCAGCCCCTTGCGCAATAATGAAAAACTGTTTTTT. Translation: CASSPLRNNEKLFF. The chain links TRBV11-2 to TRBJ1-4, with D uncertain. This CDR3 comprises 14 residues. The germline CDR1 and CDR2 sequences are SGHAT and FQNNGV. Trimming removed 5 bases at V and 4 bases at J, with 11 bases between.

The chain has TRBV5-1 and TRBJ1-4, with 10 bases matching TRBD1. Germline CDR1 reads SGHRS; CDR2 reads YFSETQ. This CDR3 has 16 amino acids. Trimming took 4 bases from V and 0 from J; bases not matched to a gene: 3. The CDR3 loop is CASSLGQGTTNEKLFF. The CDR3 region has the DNA TGCGCCAGCAGCCTGGGACAGGGGACAACTAATGAAAAACTGTTTTTT.

The CDR3 region is CASSETDRGVGAFF. CDR3 bases: TGTGCCAGCAGTGAAACAGACAGAGGAGTGGGAGCTTTCTTT. This chain links TRBV2 with TRBJ1-1, with D perhaps matching TRBD1 (5 bases). The germline V gene has CDR1 SNHLY and CDR2 FYNNEI. The CDR3 is made up of 14 amino acids. V was clipped by 2 bases and J by 10 bases, with 17 bases between them.

The chain combines TRBV7-2 with TRBJ1-5, with D uncertain. The germline CDR1 and CDR2 sequences are SGHTA and FQGNSA. The CDR3 has 16 residues. V was trimmed by 4 bases and J by 6 bases, leaving 19 bases between them. Here the CDR3 reads CASSWGEGDWSQPQHF. The DNA of the CDR3 is TGTGCCAGCAGCTGGGGAGAGGGCGACTGGAGTCAGCCCCAGCATTTT.

This chain joins TRBV30 and TRBJ2-2, with TRBD2 identical over 13 bases. Trimming cost V 3 bases and J 9 bases; bases outside gene matches: 4. CDR1 is GTSNPN, CDR2 SVGIG, per germline (reference sequence). The CDR3 contains 14 residues. The CDR3 here is CAWRTSGGRRELFF. DNA for the CDR3: TGTGCCTGGAGGACTAGCGGGGGGCGTAGGGAGCTGTTTTTT.

This chain links TRBV19 with TRBJ1-2, with 8 bases that match TRBD1. There are 16 residues in the CDR3. Looked up from germline, CDR1 is LNHDA and CDR2 is SQIVND (reference sequence). J lost 3 bases, V lost 1 base, and 7 bases had no gene match. The DNA for the CDR3 is TGTGCCAGTAGTATAGGAGGACAGGGAGAGGACTATGGCTACACCTTC. It encodes CASSIGGQGEDYGYTF. Full variable domain (missing parts from reference TRBV19 and TRBJ1-2): DGGITQSPKYLFRKEGQNVTLSCEQNLNHDAMYWYRQDPGQGLRLIYYSQIVNDFQKGDIAEGYSVSREKKESFPLTVTSAQKNPTAFYLCASSIGGQGEDYGYTFGSGTRLTVV.

This chain connects TRBV28 to TRBJ2-2; D is possibly TRBD1 (5 bases). Germline assignment: CDR1 MDHEN and CDR2 SYDVKM. The CDR3 consists of 15 residues. The germline V and J ends were trimmed by 1 base and 3 bases, with 9 bases remaining between them. The CDR3 sequence: CASSLLGPHTGELFF. In DNA form, the CDR3 reads TGTGCCAGCAGTTTATTGGGGCCGCACACCGGGGAGCTGTTTTTT.

V usage is TRBV5-1 and J usage is TRBJ2-5, with D maybe TRBD2 (7 bases). The V and J ends lost 4 bases and 4 bases respectively, with 8 bases between them. Germline V gene data show CDR1 as SGHRS and CDR2 as YFSETQ. This CDR3 spans 12 amino acids. In nucleotides, the CDR3 is TGCGCCAGCAGCGGGGGGGCAGAGACCCAGTACTTC. It codes for CASSGGAETQYF. Full variable domain (missing parts from reference TRBV5-1 and TRBJ2-5): KAGVTQTPRYLIKTRGQQVTLSCSPISGHRSVSWYQQTPGQGLQFLFEYFSETQRNKGNFPGRFSGRQFSNSRSEMNVSTLELGDSALYLCASSGGAETQYFGPGTRLLVL.

This sequence joins TRBV11-2 and TRBJ1-2; 7 bases map to TRBD1. The CDR3 extends over 12 amino acids. Germline CDR1 SGHAT, CDR2 FQNNGV. V was pared by 5 bases and J by 7 bases, with 4 bases of the junction left unmatched. The CDR3 loop is CASSLTGAGYTF. The DNA of the CDR3 is TGTGCCAGCAGCCTAACAGGGGCTGGCTACACCTTC. The full variable domain, with the rest looked up from reference TRBV11-2 and TRBJ1-2, is EAGVAQSPRYKIIEKRQSVAFWCNPISGHATLYWYQQILGQGPKLLIQFQNNGVVDDSQLPKDRFSAERLKGVDSTLKIQPAKLEDSAVYLCASSLTGAGYTFGSGTRLTVV.

The chain is built from TRBV10-3 and TRBJ2-3; 7 bases are shared with TRBD2. Germline V gene lookup returns CDR1 ENHRY and CDR2 SYGVKD. The CDR3 totals 14 residues. Trimming cost V 3 bases and J 5 bases; bases outside gene matches: 5. The CDR3: CAISERGEGDTQYF. The CDR3 nucleotides are TGTGCCATCAGTGAACGAGGGGAGGGAGATACGCAGTATTTT.